This entry concerns a single T cell receptor beta chain. The antigen is unknown. This entry belongs to a study of tumor-infiltrating lymphocytes in primary liver carcinoma. Whole-study results and caveats: Tumor-adjacent and tumor-blood pairs displayed less overlap than did pairs of tumor regions.

Constant-region priming of around 490 ng total RNA yielded TCR beta cDNA. Employing slightly modified ARM-PCR, three nested multiplex PCR rounds were run, and these gave rise to the TCR beta libraries. Primers for the first two PCR rounds were TRBV1-TRBV30 forward primers and a C-beta reverse primer (approximately 10 cycles per round). TCRdb passed the multiplex PCR reads through MiXCR, listing each CDR3 protein once. This table holds some 87,000 distinct CDR3 sequences, less than 70% found once. From unsorted bulk tissue weighing roughly 17-31 mg, DNA and RNA were co-extracted. The patients presented with primary liver carcinoma, which was managed through surgical resection. The CDR3 loop spans 16 amino acids. Germline V CDR1 and CDR2: SGHAT, FQDESV (reference sequence). The V and J ends lost 7 bases and 7 bases, in that order; junction bases with no gene match: 15.

V is TRBV11-1 and J is TRBJ2-1; TRBD1 matches 8 bases. This receptor was identified in a man aged 40-49 years with primary liver carcinoma and hepatitis B virus infection. Material for sequencing was tumor-adjacent normal liver tissue. CDR3 DNA sequence: TGTGCCAGCACCTCATCCCGAGACAGGGGCTTAAATGAGCAGTTCTTC. Encoded protein: CASTSSRDRGLNEQFF. The whole variable domain, remainder taken from reference TRBV11-1 and TRBJ2-1, is EAEVAQSPRYKITEKSQAVAFWCDPISGHATLYWYRQILGQGPELLVQFQDESVVDDSQLPKDRFSAERLKGVDSTLKIQPAELGDSAMYLCASTSSRDRGLNEQFFGPGTRLTVL.